The T cell receptor beta chain under discussion was sequenced for a study of patients and donors after allogeneic stem cell transplantation. This clonotype was seen only once. One entry per CDR3 protein, called by TCRdb with MiXCR from the RT-PCR reads. The sample includes about 72,000 distinct CDR3 sequences, about 30% of them seen just once. The CDR3 is made up of 14 amino acids. Looked up from germline, CDR1 is SEHNR and CDR2 is FQNEAQ (reference sequence). The V gene lost 8 bases and the J gene lost 1 base, with 13 bases spanning the gap. This TCR came from a human donor who was either an allogeneic HSCT recipient or a stem cell or donor lymphocyte infusion donor (not recorded which). It is not recorded whose cells these are; they may come from a transplant donor. Sequencing was carried out using blood, either unsorted or a sorted T cell fraction (not recorded which). The rearrangement joins TRBV7-9 to TRBJ2-3; TRBD2 is a possible D gene (7 bases). CDR3 nucleotides: TGTGCCAGCCCTGGGGGGGCCGGCACAGATACGCAGTATTTT. This translates into CASPGGAGTDTQYF.